The 18 T cell receptor beta chains below come from one sample, sequenced in a study of cytomegalovirus exposure and HLA in healthy donors. The study ran its PCR with 60 Vbeta and 13 Jbeta primers. This table comes from immunoSEQ multiplex PCR, and its TCRdb copy is limited to in-frame clones, with some not included. The table includes 85,000 to 130,000 clones, more than 75% detected once. The material sequenced was PBMCs. The receptors stem from a woman in her thirties or forties in good health and CMV-seronegative.

The chain couples TRBV5-6 to TRBJ1-2; D gene ambiguous. Germline V gene data show CDR1 as SGHDT and CDR2 as YYEEEE. The CDR3 totals 13 residues. Trimming stripped 7 bases from V and 4 bases from J, with 14 bases between. CDR3 DNA: TGTGCCAGCCAACAGAGGGCCCTCTATGGCTACACCTTC. This translates into CASQQRALYGYTF.

CDR3 residues: CAISARPTDTQYF. The CDR3 DNA reads as TGTGCCATCAGTGCTAGACCCACAGATACGCAGTATTTT. V and J are TRBV10-3 and TRBJ2-3; D unresolved. The ends were cut back, 4 bases at V and 2 bases at J, with 7 bases in the middle. The CDR3 totals 13 residues. The germline V gene encodes CDR1 ENHRY and CDR2 SYGVKD.

This clone was found once. V usage is TRBV11-2 and J usage is TRBJ1-1; D uncertain. Germline CDR1 is SGHAT and CDR2 is FQNNGV. Trimming took off 3 bases at V and 3 bases at J, with 11 bases between the two ends. The CDR3 spans 14 residues. The CDR3 spells CASSFPTRDTEAFF. Here the CDR3 DNA reads TGTGCCAGCAGCTTCCCGACTCGGGACACTGAAGCTTTCTTT.

V gene TRBV5-6 combines with J gene TRBJ1-2, with D perhaps matching TRBD1 (5 bases). Germline values: CDR1 SGHDT, CDR2 YYEEEE. Trimming pared 0 bases from V and 6 bases from J, leaving 21 bases between. CDR3 length equals 17 residues. CDR3 amino acids: CASSLGTSGGVYHGYTF. As DNA, the CDR3 is TGTGCCAGCAGCTTGGGGACAAGCGGAGGGGTTTACCATGGCTACACCTTC.

The chain links TRBV18 to TRBJ1-1; 7 nucleotides align to TRBD1. Germline-derived CDR1 and CDR2 are KGHSH and LQKENI. The CDR3 totals 14 residues. Losses at the gene ends were 6 bases for V and 7 bases for J; bases not matched to a gene: 11. The CDR3 coding sequence is TGTGCCAGCTCCCCCAACCGACAGGGCCTTGAAGCTTTCTTT. It translates to CASSPNRQGLEAFF. The entire variable domain, with the rest obtained from reference TRBV18 and TRBJ1-1, is as follows: NAGVMQNPRHLVRRRGQEARLRCSPMKGHSHVYWYRQLPEEGLKFMVYLQKENIIDESGMPKERFSAEFPKEGPSILRIQQVVRGDSAAYFCASSPNRQGLEAFFGQGTRLTVV.

Notes on this clone: The junction does not match germline at one end; this may be a read error. This same CDR3 is encoded by further DNA sequences in the sample. The V call is TRBV28, the J call TRBJ2-5; maybe TRBD2 (6 bases). This CDR3 is built from 12 residues. The germline CDR1 and CDR2 sequences are MDHEN and SYDVKM. The CDR3 loop is CASSFLGRTQYF. As DNA, the CDR3 is TGTGCCAGTAGTTTCCTCGGGAGGACCCAGTACTTC.

This chain joins TRBV5-1 and TRBJ2-7; a possible D gene is TRBD1 (6 bases). Trimming took off 2 bases at V and 8 bases at J, with 14 bases between the two ends. The germline CDR1 and CDR2 sequences are SGHRS and YFSETQ. This CDR3 comprises 13 residues. The CDR3 nucleotides are TGCGCCAGCAGCTTCAGGGGACGAGAAAAGCAGTACTTC. Amino acid sequence: CASSFRGREKQYF.

The chain combines TRBV19 with TRBJ1-2; 7 bases agree with TRBD1. The CDR3 is 13 amino acids. Looked up from germline, CDR1 is LNHDA and CDR2 is SQIVND (reference sequence). With V trimmed by 10 bases and J by 6 bases, 11 bases remained unmatched. The DNA for the CDR3 is TGTGCCACACGGCGGGGACAGAAAGATGGCTACACCTTC. Its translation: CATRRGQKDGYTF.

CDR3 residues: CASSFSPQGEQFF. The CDR3 nucleotides read TGTGCCAGCAGCTTCTCCCCCCAGGGTGAGCAGTTCTTC. The chain couples TRBV13 to TRBJ2-1; D is possibly TRBD1 (5 bases). Germline loops: CDR1 PRHDT, CDR2 FYEKMQ (reference sequence). Trimming stripped 3 bases from V and 9 bases from J, with 12 bases between. The CDR3 is 13 residues long.

The V call is TRBV27, the J call TRBJ2-1; D is possibly TRBD2 (6 bases). Germline loops: CDR1 MNHEY, CDR2 SMNVEV (reference sequence). CDR3 length: 14 amino acids. With 1 base removed from V and 7 bases from J, the gap between germline ends came to 11 bases. The CDR3 spells CASSLFRDLNEQFF. CDR3 DNA: TGTGCCAGCAGTTTATTTAGGGACTTGAATGAGCAGTTCTTC.

The chain has TRBV28 and TRBJ2-5; D is unresolved. Germline values: CDR1 MDHEN, CDR2 SYDVKM. There are 12 residues in the CDR3. V lost 5 bases and J lost 5, with 9 bases in between. CDR3 residues: CASSPRSETQYF. Here the CDR3 DNA reads TGTGCCAGCAGTCCCAGGTCGGAGACCCAGTACTTC.

The V and J genes are TRBV5-4 and TRBJ2-7; 7 positions agree with TRBD2. The V gene's germline CDR1 is SGHNT and CDR2 YYREEE (reference sequence). This CDR3 has 14 residues. V dropped 4 bases and J dropped 6; count of bases not matched to a gene: 10. DNA of the CDR3: TGTGCCAGCAGCCCCGGGCTAGCGGAATTCGAGCAGTACTTC. Translating it yields CASSPGLAEFEQYF.

This clone appeared once. This chain connects TRBV7-9 to TRBJ1-2; no reliable D call. The germline V and J ends were trimmed by 6 bases and 10 bases, with 12 bases remaining between them. Germline values: CDR1 SEHNR, CDR2 FQNEAQ (reference sequence). This CDR3 is built from 11 residues. The CDR3 reads CASRYGVDYTF. CDR3 coding DNA: TGTGCCAGCAGGTACGGTGTTGACTACACCTTC.

This clone has a handful of counts. The rearrangement uses TRBV30 and TRBJ1-5, with TRBD1 matching 7 bases. Germline assignment: CDR1 GTSNPN and CDR2 SVGIG (reference sequence). The V segment lost 3 bases and the J segment 3 bases; nucleotides outside the gene matches: 5. CDR3 length: 14 residues. For the CDR3, the DNA is TGTGCCTGGAGCGCCGGGACAGACAATCAGCCCCAGCATTTT. It encodes CAWSAGTDNQPQHF.

This sequence joins TRBV27 and TRBJ1-1; a weak D match, TRBD1 (5 bases). The germline V and J ends were trimmed by 5 bases and 6 bases, with 16 bases remaining between them. CDR1 MNHEY and CDR2 SMNVEV come from the germline V gene (reference sequence). This CDR3 has 14 amino acids. The chain's CDR3 is CASSAGGASSEAFF. The DNA for the CDR3 is TGTGCCAGCAGTGCCGGAGGGGCTAGCTCTGAAGCTTTCTTT.

The count of this clone is one. This chain links TRBV30 with TRBJ2-7; 7 nucleotides agree with TRBD2. This CDR3 has 15 residues. CDR1 GTSNPN and CDR2 SVGIG come from the germline V gene (reference sequence). The V segment lost 2 bases and the J segment 4 bases; nucleotides outside the gene matches: 11. Here the CDR3 DNA reads TGTGCCTGGAGTAGGGAGGGAGGGAGCGTATACGAGCAGTACTTC. It codes for CAWSREGGSVYEQYF.

The J gene is TRBJ1-2, the V gene TRBV27; 8 nucleotides agree with TRBD1. Germline-derived CDR1 and CDR2 are MNHEY and SMNVEV (reference sequence). The CDR3 covers 17 residues. After removal of 1 base from V and 1 base from J, the junction contained 8 bases not matched to a gene. CDR3: CASSLLKGQDINYGYTF. The CDR3 nucleotides read TGTGCCAGCAGTTTATTAAAGGGACAGGATATTAACTATGGCTACACCTTC.

V gene TRBV5-5 combines with J gene TRBJ1-4; 7 bases fit TRBD1. Germline V lookup: CDR1 SGHKS, CDR2 YYEKEE (reference sequence). Trimming at V came to 2 bases and at J to 1 base, leaving 2 bases not matched to a gene. The CDR3 is 15 residues long. The CDR3 region is CASSFHRGTNEKLFF. CDR3 in DNA: TGTGCCAGCAGCTTCCACAGGGGAACTAATGAAAAACTGTTTTTT.